Included here is one TCR beta chain sequence, with context. One entry per CDR3 protein results from TCRdb running MiXCR on the reads. The table shows about 100,000 distinct CDR3 sequences, with around a third occurring only once. These data are taken from a study of type 1 regulatory T cells. Trimming left V 6 bases short and J 0 bases short, with 11 bases between. The germline gives CDR1 SQVTM, CDR2 ANQGSEA. The CDR3 contains 13 residues. The sequence was obtained from a human donor in good health. The chain joins TRBV29-1 to TRBJ1-1; no firm D call. Sequenced: CD4+ T cells, either the whole sample or a sorted fraction (not recorded which). CDR3 amino acids: CSVAGRMNTEAFF. In DNA form, the CDR3 reads TGCAGCGTAGCGGGAAGAATGAACACTGAAGCTTTCTTT.